This TCR beta chain was found in a study of shared clonotypes between healthy human individuals. With 6 bases clipped from V and 6 bases from J, the junction kept 6 bases outside the gene matches. The CDR3 runs 12 residues. The germline gives CDR1 SQVTM, CDR2 ANQGSEA. TCRdb's table, derived via immunoSEQ multiplex PCR, lists solely in-frame clones and lacks some. This sample carries a few million clones, approximately 95% of them seen once, and the ten largest clones take 0.39%. CD45RA-negative memory and CD45RA+ naive subsets were split from the CD4+ cells. J is TRBJ2-3 and V is TRBV29-1; 7 positions agree with TRBD2. The receptor comes from a man aged 18 to 29 in good health. Some clones in this sample may be carry-over from other donors' samples. Sequenced input: naive CD4+ T cells from PBMCs. The sample's subset: CD45RA+ positively selected. The CDR3 region is CSVVTSWDTQYF. CDR3 nucleotide sequence: TGCAGCGTGGTGACTAGCTGGGATACGCAGTATTTT.